This T cell receptor (beta chain) was captured in a study of CD8 T cells in Susac syndrome (dated by TCRdb to between 2018 and 2021). For the wider study: The study used repertoire sequencing to test whether antigen drove CD8+ T cell activation and differentiation in Susac syndrome. Clonality of the CD8+ T cell repertoire was compared between roughly eleven healthy donors, about 14 Susac syndrome patients and fewer than 16 multiple sclerosis patients.

Including cysteine and phenylalanine, the CDR3 has 17 amino acids. Of all the DNA, just the CDR3 is kept, 51 bases in frame from base 1. CDR1 MDHEN and CDR2 SYDVKM were looked up in the germline V gene. V loses 0 bases, J loses 1 base, and the germline ends lie 15 bases apart. Peripheral blood CD8+ and CD4+ T cells from healthy donors, Susac syndrome patients and multiple sclerosis patients were profiled using high-throughput TCR beta sequencing. Treatment-naive patients with stable or active relapsing-remitting disease fulfilling revised McDonald criteria were used as multiple sclerosis controls. CD8+ TEMRA cells were enriched by FACS, while bulk CD8+ and CD4+ T cells were purified by magnetic negative isolation. Blood was collected in EDTA tubes and processed within 24 hours, with PBMCs isolated through density gradient centrifugation. PBMCs destined for TCR sequencing were cryopreserved in liquid nitrogen and later thawed in a 37 °C water bath. Purity of sorted or isolated CD4+, CD8+ and CD8+ TEMRA cells was at least 90%.

The full study reports these points: The study acknowledged that relatively few individuals were included in the TCR sequencing and HLA analysis.

As concerns this clonotype: Its binding antigen is unknown. The input lacks base qualities; no much larger clone sits a single base away.

RNA was extracted using the RNeasy kit, and roughly 0.5 to 1 ug of the RNA was reverse transcribed with random hexamers. TCR beta CDR3 regions were amplified with the immunoSEQ multiplex PCR assay covering 54 Vbeta and 13 Jbeta segments. PCR amplification bias was corrected by using a synthetic template baseline for primer optimization and computational correction. Per the source publication's procedure: Reads were assigned to V, D and J genes according to IMGT and analyzed in immunoSEQ Analyzer, with only productive sequences retained. Clonality was computed as one minus Shannon entropy normalized by log2 of the number of productive unique sequences. Public and private clones were assessed among the 100 most prevalent clones of each patient and control. Clones were defined as Susac-specific if absent from the healthy and MS cohorts, from 1052 published viral clones and from other ImmuneACCESS disease sequences. TCRdb handled the public reads itself, with Q25 trimming in fastp and clone calling in MiXCR, and kept productive beta chains. Every distinct CDR3 protein forms one entry, paired with its most common genes and DNA. In this record, the V and J calls reflect TCRdb's handling and not the investigators' own analysis. The sample contains a few hundred thousand distinct CDR3 sequences, roughly 81% of them found a single time. About 0.11% of the sample belongs to the ten largest clones.

Recombination linked TRBV28 to TRBJ1-1; no D gene can be assigned with confidence. The receptor was derived from a human donor with multiple sclerosis. Source material: CD8+ T cells from PBMCs. The DNA sequence is given as TGTGCCAGCAGTTTATGGGCCCCCCACAGCCCGAACACTGAAGCTTTCTTT. This yields the protein CASSLWAPHSPNTEAFF.